This TCR beta chain was recorded in a study of cytomegalovirus exposure and HLA in healthy donors. The donors were in the approximately 120-subject validation cohort, distinct from the roughly 700-subject first cohort. Points from the study as a whole: Three CMV-associated chains proved CMV antigen-specific in vitro. In the approximately 130 validation repertoires, a later analysis found that first-cohort TCR clusters tended to co-occur. Investigators reported approximately 150 TCR beta chains as tied to cytomegalovirus.

The table came from immunoSEQ multiplex PCR; TCRdb's copy has only in-frame clones and leaves some out. The table shows fewer than 200,000 clones, with roughly 96% occurring only once. Turning to this clone: The antigen remains unidentified.

The CDR3 is 15 amino acids. V lost 3 bases and J lost 2; bases outside the gene matches: 3. Germline lookup yields CDR1 SGDLS and CDR2 YYNGEE. The specimen was PBMCs. This sequence was found in a woman aged 18-35 years in good health and CMV-seronegative. The rearrangement joins TRBV9 to TRBJ2-2; TRBD1 agrees at 8 bases. The CDR3 loop is CASSETGANTGELFF. DNA of the CDR3: TGTGCCAGCAGCGAGACAGGGGCAAACACCGGGGAGCTGTTTTTT. The entire variable domain, with the rest obtained from reference TRBV9 and TRBJ2-2, is as follows: DSGVTQTPKHLITATGQRVTLRCSPRSGDLSVYWYQQSLDQGLQFLIQYYNGEERAKGNILERFSAQQFPDLHSELNLSSLELGDSALYFCASSETGANTGELFFGEGSRLTVL.